The 8 T cell receptor beta chains below all came from one sample that was sequenced in a study of neurological immune-mediated disorders (dated by TCRdb to about 2019). Library construction relied on 5' RACE. Sequenced on an Illumina HiSeq 2500. Clones were called with MiXCR by TCRdb after fastp trimmed the public reads at Q25, and only in-frame beta chains were retained. Duplicate CDR3 protein sequences are folded into a single record with the most common DNA and genes. The sample profile shows 55,000 to 60,000 distinct CDR3 sequences; roughly 3.5% of them were found once. Around 3.1% of the sample comes from the top ten. The sequencing sample was made of PBMCs. The receptors were gathered from a woman aged 25-40 years with multiple sclerosis.

This clonotype appeared many times. The rearrangement links TRBV7-8 to TRBJ2-7; possibly TRBD1 for D (5 bases). CDR1 and CDR2 (germline): SGHVS, FQNEAQ. The CDR3 length is 14 residues. V gave up 3 bases and J gave up 3 bases, with 12 bases separating them. CDR3 protein: CASSLGRASYEQYF. Here the CDR3 DNA reads TGTGCCAGCAGCTTGGGCAGGGCCAGCTACGAGCAGTACTTC.

This clonotype was seen ten or more times. This chain uses TRBV29-1 with TRBJ1-2; a weak D match, TRBD1 (5 bases). Trimming shortened V by 3 bases and J by 4 bases, and 12 bases separated the two germline ends. The length of the CDR3 is 13 residues. Germline V lookup: CDR1 SQVTM, CDR2 ANQGSEA. CDR3 sequence (DNA): TGCAGCGTTGAGGAGGGGACCGGCTATGGCTACACCTTC. Amino acid sequence: CSVEEGTGYGYTF.

This clonotype has ten or more counts. V and J are TRBV20-1 and TRBJ2-2; the D gene is possibly TRBD1 (5 bases). The CDR3 covers 14 residues. The germline V gene encodes CDR1 DFQATT and CDR2 SNEGSKA (reference sequence). Trimming pared 3 bases from V and 5 bases from J, leaving 13 bases between. The CDR3 DNA follows: TGCAGTGCTAGCGCTCAGGGCGCGACCGGGGAGCTGTTTTTT. Translating gives CSASAQGATGELFF.

This clonotype was detected a few times. An end of the junction differs from the germline gene, which may be a read error. V gene TRBV7-7 combines with J gene TRBJ2-2; 10 positions match TRBD2. The CDR3 has 15 residues. CDR1 is SSHAT and CDR2 is FNYEAQ in the germline V gene (reference sequence). The DNA of the CDR3 is TGTGCTAGCAGCAGGACTAGCGGGAACACCGGGGAGCTGTTTTTT. This translates into CASSRTSGNTGELFF.

This clonotype was counted at least ten times. The chain uses TRBV5-1 and TRBJ2-3; D not resolved. V lost 0 bases, J lost 2 bases, and 7 bases lay in between. Germline CDR1 is SGHRS and CDR2 is YFSETQ. The CDR3 runs 14 residues. The CDR3 DNA follows: TGCGCCAGCAGCTTGGTTGAACTCACAGATACGCAGTATTTT. Translating gives CASSLVELTDTQYF. The full variable domain, completed using reference TRBV5-1 and TRBJ2-3, is KAGVTQTPRYLIKTRGQQVTLSCSPISGHRSVSWYQQTPGQGLQFLFEYFSETQRNKGNFPGRFSGRQFSNSRSEMNVSTLELGDSALYLCASSLVELTDTQYFGPGTRLTVL.

This clonotype was found many times. The chain couples TRBV20-1 to TRBJ1-5; D gene ambiguous. The length of the CDR3 is 13 residues. The germline gives CDR1 DFQATT, CDR2 SNEGSKA (reference sequence). The V end lost 3 bases, the J end lost 7 bases, and 13 bases lay between the germline ends. DNA for the CDR3: TGCAGTGCTAGTTCCGGGGTAGTCCAGCCCCAGCATTTT. It specifies CSASSGVVQPQHF.

This clonotype is medium-sized (0.01 to 0.1%) within its sample. The rearrangement links TRBV9 to TRBJ1-1, with 11 nucleotides matching TRBD1. The CDR3 totals 16 residues. V lost 4 bases and J lost 6; bases outside the gene matches: 11. From germline, CDR1 is SGDLS and CDR2 YYNGEE. CDR3 region: CASSPGTGGNRAEAFF. CDR3 bases: TGTGCCAGCAGCCCCGGGACAGGGGGAAATAGGGCTGAAGCTTTCTTT.

The chain combines TRBV18 with TRBJ1-1, with TRBD1 matching over 8 bases. The CDR3 is made up of 15 amino acids. The germline gives CDR1 KGHSH, CDR2 LQKENI. The ends lost 2 bases at V and 6 bases at J; junction bases unmatched: 8. The CDR3 here is CASSPKTGGIAEAFF. The CDR3 DNA reads TGTGCCAGCTCACCAAAAACAGGGGGTATAGCTGAAGCTTTCTTT. Supplemented by reference TRBV18 and TRBJ1-1, the full variable domain reads NAGVMQNPRHLVRRRGQEARLRCSPMKGHSHVYWYRQLPEEGLKFMVYLQKENIIDESGMPKERFSAEFPKEGPSILRIQQVVRGDSAAYFCASSPKTGGIAEAFFGQGTRLTVV.